These 24 T cell receptor beta chains were sequenced from one sample in a study of identical twins. TCRdb redid the calling of the 5' RACE reads with MiXCR, one entry per CDR3 protein. The sample holds about 530,000 distinct CDR3 sequences, 15% seen once. A further study also used this sample, focusing on yellow fever vaccine responses in identical twins.

What was sequenced was CD4+ T cells sorted from blood. These receptors originate from a woman aged 18-29 years in good health.

This clonotype occurred a few times. The CDR3 nucleotides read TGTGCCAGCAGGGCCGGACGGATCCGCGGGGATACGCAGTATTTT. Encoded protein: CASRAGRIRGDTQYF. V gene TRBV7-8 combines with J gene TRBJ2-3; weak D call: TRBD2 (5 bases). The CDR3 covers 15 residues. Trimming removed 6 bases from V and 6 bases from J, with 19 bases in between. The germline CDR1 and CDR2 sequences are SGHVS and FQNEAQ.

This clonotype was observed a handful of times. The genes are TRBV24-1 and TRBJ1-1; possibly TRBD1 for D (5 bases). This CDR3 region has 13 residues. Germline CDR1 KGHDR, CDR2 SFDVKD. V was trimmed by 5 bases and J by 2 bases, leaving 8 bases between them. The CDR3, as DNA: TGTGCCACCAGTGTTCGGGGCAACACTGAAGCTTTCTTT. Translation gives CATSVRGNTEAFF.

The chain employs TRBV2 and TRBJ2-7, with TRBD2 identical over 14 bases. CDR3 length equals 16 residues. Per the germline V gene, CDR1 is SNHLY and CDR2 is FYNNEI. V lost 6 bases to trimming and J lost 6 bases; unmatched junction nucleotides: 10. CDR3 sequence (DNA): TGTGCCAGCAGAAGAGGGACTAGCGGGGGAGCAGGCGAGCAGTACTTC. It yields the protein CASRRGTSGGAGEQYF.

In DNA, the CDR3 is TGTGCCAGCAGTGAAGAGGGGCTCTTGAGCTATGGCTACACCTTC. Translated: CASSEEGLLSYGYTF. V is TRBV2 and J is TRBJ1-2; tentatively, D is TRBD1 (5 bases). The CDR3 is 15 residues long. The germline gives CDR1 SNHLY, CDR2 FYNNEI. Trimming removed 1 base from V and 4 bases from J, with 13 bases in between.

The CDR3 nucleotides are TGTGCCAGCAGTGTTGAATGGGGGGGTCAACCCGGGGAGCTGTTTTTT. It yields the protein CASSVEWGGQPGELFF. The rearrangement uses TRBV6-1 and TRBJ2-2; 7 bases fit TRBD2. V dropped 4 bases and J dropped 6; count of bases not matched to a gene: 11. Looked up from germline, CDR1 is MNHNS and CDR2 is SASEGT. The CDR3 totals 16 residues.

This clonotype has a handful of counts. V and J are TRBV10-3 and TRBJ2-7; D unclear. Trimming cost V 2 bases and J 6 bases, with 8 bases left between them. This CDR3 is 12 amino acids long. CDR1 is ENHRY and CDR2 is SYGVKD in the germline V gene. The CDR3 here is CAISERFGEQYF. The DNA of the CDR3 is TGTGCCATCAGTGAGAGGTTCGGCGAGCAGTACTTC.

The CDR3 spells CASSYPIAGTGELFF. The DNA for the CDR3 is TGTGCCAGCAGTTACCCGATAGCGGGAACCGGGGAGCTGTTTTTT. The V gene is TRBV6-5, the J gene TRBJ2-2; 8 bases match TRBD2. V lost 2 bases, J lost 5 bases, and 4 bases stayed unmatched. CDR3 length: 15 residues. The V gene's germline CDR1 is MNHEY and CDR2 SVGAGI.

This clonotype has only a few counts. The CDR3 sequence is CASSSGQTTDTQYF. DNA for the CDR3: TGTGCCAGCAGTTCGGGACAGACCACAGATACGCAGTATTTT. This chain links TRBV12-3 or TRBV12-4 with TRBJ2-3, with 7 positions matching TRBD1. V shed 4 bases, J shed 2 bases, and the junction held 3 bases outside the gene matches. This CDR3 is 14 amino acids long.

This clonotype has a handful of counts. The chain employs TRBV7-9 and TRBJ2-7; either TRBD1 or TRBD2 may fit D (6 bases each). The CDR3 sequence is 14 residues long. Trimming cost V 5 bases and J 5 bases, with 16 bases left between them. Per the germline V gene, CDR1 is SEHNR and CDR2 is FQNEAQ (reference sequence). The CDR3 sequence: CASSPRGRWNEQYV. The CDR3 DNA reads as TGTGCCAGCAGCCCCCGGGGGCGATGGAACGAGCAGTACGTC.

This sequence joins TRBV5-1 and TRBJ2-2; TRBD2 agrees at 7 bases. The CDR3 sequence is 15 residues long. The V segment lost 2 bases and the J segment 9 bases; nucleotides outside the gene matches: 10. Per germline, CDR1 SGHRS and CDR2 YFSETQ. CDR3 sequence reads: CASSFGTTSSRELFF. DNA of the CDR3: TGCGCCAGCAGCTTCGGGACTACCTCATCGCGGGAGCTGTTTTTT.

This clonotype was counted a few times. The chain carries TRBV20-1 and TRBJ2-1; 9 positions agree with TRBD2. Germline CDR1 DFQATT, CDR2 SNEGSKA (reference sequence). The CDR3 loop spans 14 amino acids. V lost 6 bases and J lost 8; bases outside the gene matches: 11. CDR3 sequence reads: CSASPASGMYEQFF. CDR3 DNA: TGCAGTGCCAGCCCGGCTAGCGGGATGTATGAGCAGTTCTTC.

This clonotype occurred once. The chain uses TRBV6-5 and TRBJ2-5; unclear D gene. The CDR3 extends over 14 amino acids. Per the germline V gene, CDR1 is MNHEY and CDR2 is SVGAGI. V was shortened by 2 bases and J by 5 bases, with 12 bases between the two germline ends. CDR3 sequence reads: CASSYNSQWETQYF. The CDR3 DNA follows: TGTGCCAGCAGTTACAATTCTCAGTGGGAGACCCAGTACTTC.

The chain employs TRBV20-1 and TRBJ2-2, with 12 bases identical to TRBD2. The CDR3 extends over 16 amino acids. Germline V CDR1 and CDR2: DFQATT, SNEGSKA (reference sequence). With 2 bases clipped from V and 8 bases from J, the junction kept 9 bases outside the gene matches. The CDR3 here is CSARQTSGGPGGELFF. CDR3 coding DNA: TGCAGTGCTAGACAGACTAGCGGGGGCCCGGGGGGGGAGCTGTTTTTT.

This clonotype has only a few counts. The CDR3: CASSLPGSHYGYTF. CDR3 bases: TGTGCCAGCAGTTTACCGGGCAGCCACTATGGCTACACCTTC. This sequence joins TRBV28 and TRBJ1-2; no clear D gene. The CDR3 contains 14 residues. Germline lookup yields CDR1 MDHEN and CDR2 SYDVKM. Trimming shortened V by 2 bases and J by 3 bases, and 10 bases separated the two germline ends.

This CDR3 is CASSPPTAGNTIYF. The CDR3 DNA reads as TGTGCCAGCTCACCACCTACGGCTGGAAACACCATATATTTT. The chain joins TRBV18 to TRBJ1-3; D remains ambiguous. Germline V gene sequence: CDR1 KGHSH, CDR2 LQKENI. The CDR3 is 14 amino acids. The germline V and J ends were trimmed by 0 bases and 2 bases, with 5 bases remaining between them.

The chain carries TRBV5-1 and TRBJ2-2; D gene uncertain. The germline V gene has CDR1 SGHRS and CDR2 YFSETQ. V dropped 4 bases and J dropped 0 bases, with 7 bases sitting between them. The CDR3 spans 14 residues. The CDR3 region is CASSRVSNTGELFF. The CDR3 DNA sequence: TGCGCCAGCAGCCGCGTGTCGAACACCGGGGAGCTGTTTTTT.

The rearrangement links TRBV5-1 to TRBJ2-5; 11 bases line up with TRBD2. The junction had 14 bases not matched to a gene; V was cut back by 3 bases and J by 7 bases. Germline values: CDR1 SGHRS, CDR2 YFSETQ. This CDR3 region has 17 residues. CDR3 amino acids: CASSWALAGEGPRTQYF. As DNA, the CDR3 is TGCGCCAGCAGCTGGGCACTAGCGGGAGAGGGCCCAAGGACCCAGTACTTC. Drawing the rest from reference TRBV5-1 and TRBJ2-5, the complete variable domain is KAGVTQTPRYLIKTRGQQVTLSCSPISGHRSVSWYQQTPGQGLQFLFEYFSETQRNKGNFPGRFSGRQFSNSRSEMNVSTLELGDSALYLCASSWALAGEGPRTQYFGPGTRLLVL.

In this sample, this clonotype turned up a few times. The V gene is TRBV4-2, the J gene TRBJ2-5, with TRBD2 matching over 7 bases. The V and J ends lost 1 base and 4 bases, in that order; junction bases with no gene match: 9. CDR1 is LGHNA and CDR2 is YNFKEQ in the germline V gene. The CDR3 loop spans 16 amino acids. The CDR3 nucleotides are TGTGCCAGCAGCCAAGTCGCGGGGGTTTGGGGAGAGACCCAGTACTTC. Translation: CASSQVAGVWGETQYF.

The rearrangement joins TRBV7-8 to TRBJ2-2; D perhaps matches TRBD1 (6 bases). The CDR3 runs to 15 residues. CDR1 SGHVS and CDR2 FQNEAQ come from the germline V gene. Trimming left V 5 bases short and J 0 bases short, with 10 bases between. The CDR3 sequence is CASSVRGPNTGELFF. CDR3 in DNA: TGTGCCAGCAGCGTCAGGGGCCCGAACACCGGGGAGCTGTTTTTT.

V usage is TRBV7-9 and J usage is TRBJ2-7; D unclear. V dropped 3 bases and J dropped 1 base, with 13 bases sitting between them. Germline V CDR1 and CDR2: SEHNR, FQNEAQ (reference sequence). The CDR3 runs 15 residues. CDR3 sequence: CASSFGQRESYEQYF. Written as DNA, the CDR3 is TGTGCCAGCAGCTTTGGGCAGAGAGAGTCCTACGAGCAGTACTTC.

This chain links TRBV20-1 with TRBJ2-1; the D is unclear. V was cut by 1 base and J by 11 bases, with 15 bases left in between. The CDR3 has 13 amino acids. Germline CDR1 and CDR2: DFQATT and SNEGSKA (reference sequence). CDR3 in amino acids: CSARAHGSAQQFF. The CDR3 nucleotides read TGCAGTGCTAGAGCCCATGGGTCGGCGCAGCAGTTCTTC.

This clonotype was found a few times. V is TRBV7-9 and J is TRBJ1-1; TRBD1 is a possible D gene (5 bases). Germline CDR1 is SEHNR and CDR2 is FQNEAQ (reference sequence). Trimming removed 1 base at V and 1 base at J, with 7 bases between. This CDR3 has 14 amino acids. In DNA form, the CDR3 reads TGTGCCAGCAGCTTAGAGGGGCCGAACACTGAAGCTTTCTTT. Its translation: CASSLEGPNTEAFF.

The chain has TRBV4-2 and TRBJ1-1, with a weak D call TRBD1 (6 bases). This CDR3 has 14 amino acids. Germline values: CDR1 LGHNA, CDR2 YNFKEQ. V lost 1 base, J lost 6 bases, and 12 bases lay in between. CDR3 sequence: CASSQGQGMPEAFF. CDR3 in DNA: TGTGCCAGCAGCCAAGGGCAGGGGATGCCTGAAGCTTTCTTT.

This chain links TRBV20-1 with TRBJ2-1; 13 bases are shared with TRBD2. The V gene's germline CDR1 is DFQATT and CDR2 SNEGSKA (reference sequence). This CDR3 spans 14 amino acids. V was pared by 3 bases and J by 7 bases, with 3 bases of the junction left unmatched. For the CDR3, the DNA is TGCAGTGCTAGGGTGACTAGCGGGGGGAATGAGCAGTTCTTC. Its translation is CSARVTSGGNEQFF.